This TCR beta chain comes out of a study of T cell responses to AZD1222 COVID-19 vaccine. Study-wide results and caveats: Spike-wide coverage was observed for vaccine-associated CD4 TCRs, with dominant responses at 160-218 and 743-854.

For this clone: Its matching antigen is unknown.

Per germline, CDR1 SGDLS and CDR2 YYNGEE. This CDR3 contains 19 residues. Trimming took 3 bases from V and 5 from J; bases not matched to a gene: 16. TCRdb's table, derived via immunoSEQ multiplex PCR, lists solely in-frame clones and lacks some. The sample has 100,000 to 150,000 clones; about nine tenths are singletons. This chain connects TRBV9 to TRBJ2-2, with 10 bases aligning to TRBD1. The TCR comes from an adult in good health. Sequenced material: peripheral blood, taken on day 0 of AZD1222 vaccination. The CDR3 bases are TGTGCCAGCAGCGGTCCGCAGTGGGACAGGGGTGGTGATACCGGGGAGCTGTTTTTT. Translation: CASSGPQWDRGGDTGELFF.